A selection of T cell receptor beta chains follows, all from one sample in a study of T cell responses to AZD1222 COVID-19 vaccine. This table comes from immunoSEQ multiplex PCR, and its TCRdb copy is limited to in-frame clones, with some not included. The data show 100,000 or so clones, 87% seen once. The material sequenced was peripheral blood, taken on day 0 of MenACWY control vaccination. These receptors all come from an adult in good health. CDR3s include the opening cysteine and the closing phenylalanine or tryptophan. A D gene is named only where the DNA matches it firmly. Clone size appears in some rows only: once, few, many, or a class for an expanded clone.

NA	TRBJ1-5	15	NA	TRBV5-1	TGCGCCAGCAGCCCGGCGGGGGGCAGGGATCAGCCCCAGCATTTT	CASSPAGGRDQPQHF
TRBD1	TRBJ1-1	19	few	TRBV4-3	TGCGCCAGCAGCCAATCCGTGGTACAGGGGGCCTTCTTGGACCTTGAAGCTTTCTTT	CASSQSVVQGAFLDLEAFF
NA	TRBJ1-5	16	NA	TRBV28	TGTGCCAGCAGTCTCCCCCCTACAGGGCTTTCTCAGCCCCAGCATTTT	CASSLPPTGLSQPQHF
NA	TRBJ1-1	13	NA	TRBV19	TGTGCCAGTAGTGACCGGAGCGGCACTGAAGCTTTCTTT	CASSDRSGTEAFF
NA	TRBJ2-1	13	NA	TRBV6-5	TGTGCCAGCAGTTCCCCCAGGGCAGATGAGCAGTTCTTC	CASSSPRADEQFF
NA	TRBJ2-1	14	NA	TRBV28	TGTGCCAGCAACCCCACCCTTGTCGAGAATGAGCAGTTCTTC	CASNPTLVENEQFF
NA	TRBJ2-1	15	NA	TRBV9	TGTGCCAGCAGCGTACAGGGGATGAGGGACAATGAGCAGTTCTTC	CASSVQGMRDNEQFF
NA	TRBJ1-6	13	once	TRBV7-9	TGTGCCAGCAGCTATGGACTGACTTCACCCCTCCACTTT	CASSYGLTSPLHF
NA	TRBJ2-3	16	NA	TRBV11-2	TGTGCCAGCAGCTCACCCACCGGGACTTACACAGATACGCAGTATTTT	CASSSPTGTYTDTQYF
NA	TRBJ2-7	13	few	TRBV4-1	TGCGCCAGCAGCCAAGAAGCGGGCCTAGCGAAGTACTTC	CASSQEAGLAKYF
TRBD1	TRBJ2-3	15	NA	TRBV5-1	TGCGCCAGCAGCGAGGGACAGGGCGACGGGTATACGCAGTATTTT	CASSEGQGDGYTQYF
TRBD2	TRBJ2-1	19	NA	TRBV7-2	TGTGCCAGCAGACGTAGACTAGCGGGAGGGAAGAGCTCCTACAATGAGCAGTTCTTC	CASRRRLAGGKSSYNEQFF
NA	TRBJ1-5	15	NA	TRBV28	TGTGCCAGCACTCGACGAGTCGATAGCAATCAGCCCCAGCATTTT	CASTRRVDSNQPQHF
NA	TRBJ2-3	15	once	TRBV6-5	TGTGCCAGCAGTTACGGTTTGGCAGGGGAAGATACGCAGTATTTT	CASSYGLAGEDTQYF